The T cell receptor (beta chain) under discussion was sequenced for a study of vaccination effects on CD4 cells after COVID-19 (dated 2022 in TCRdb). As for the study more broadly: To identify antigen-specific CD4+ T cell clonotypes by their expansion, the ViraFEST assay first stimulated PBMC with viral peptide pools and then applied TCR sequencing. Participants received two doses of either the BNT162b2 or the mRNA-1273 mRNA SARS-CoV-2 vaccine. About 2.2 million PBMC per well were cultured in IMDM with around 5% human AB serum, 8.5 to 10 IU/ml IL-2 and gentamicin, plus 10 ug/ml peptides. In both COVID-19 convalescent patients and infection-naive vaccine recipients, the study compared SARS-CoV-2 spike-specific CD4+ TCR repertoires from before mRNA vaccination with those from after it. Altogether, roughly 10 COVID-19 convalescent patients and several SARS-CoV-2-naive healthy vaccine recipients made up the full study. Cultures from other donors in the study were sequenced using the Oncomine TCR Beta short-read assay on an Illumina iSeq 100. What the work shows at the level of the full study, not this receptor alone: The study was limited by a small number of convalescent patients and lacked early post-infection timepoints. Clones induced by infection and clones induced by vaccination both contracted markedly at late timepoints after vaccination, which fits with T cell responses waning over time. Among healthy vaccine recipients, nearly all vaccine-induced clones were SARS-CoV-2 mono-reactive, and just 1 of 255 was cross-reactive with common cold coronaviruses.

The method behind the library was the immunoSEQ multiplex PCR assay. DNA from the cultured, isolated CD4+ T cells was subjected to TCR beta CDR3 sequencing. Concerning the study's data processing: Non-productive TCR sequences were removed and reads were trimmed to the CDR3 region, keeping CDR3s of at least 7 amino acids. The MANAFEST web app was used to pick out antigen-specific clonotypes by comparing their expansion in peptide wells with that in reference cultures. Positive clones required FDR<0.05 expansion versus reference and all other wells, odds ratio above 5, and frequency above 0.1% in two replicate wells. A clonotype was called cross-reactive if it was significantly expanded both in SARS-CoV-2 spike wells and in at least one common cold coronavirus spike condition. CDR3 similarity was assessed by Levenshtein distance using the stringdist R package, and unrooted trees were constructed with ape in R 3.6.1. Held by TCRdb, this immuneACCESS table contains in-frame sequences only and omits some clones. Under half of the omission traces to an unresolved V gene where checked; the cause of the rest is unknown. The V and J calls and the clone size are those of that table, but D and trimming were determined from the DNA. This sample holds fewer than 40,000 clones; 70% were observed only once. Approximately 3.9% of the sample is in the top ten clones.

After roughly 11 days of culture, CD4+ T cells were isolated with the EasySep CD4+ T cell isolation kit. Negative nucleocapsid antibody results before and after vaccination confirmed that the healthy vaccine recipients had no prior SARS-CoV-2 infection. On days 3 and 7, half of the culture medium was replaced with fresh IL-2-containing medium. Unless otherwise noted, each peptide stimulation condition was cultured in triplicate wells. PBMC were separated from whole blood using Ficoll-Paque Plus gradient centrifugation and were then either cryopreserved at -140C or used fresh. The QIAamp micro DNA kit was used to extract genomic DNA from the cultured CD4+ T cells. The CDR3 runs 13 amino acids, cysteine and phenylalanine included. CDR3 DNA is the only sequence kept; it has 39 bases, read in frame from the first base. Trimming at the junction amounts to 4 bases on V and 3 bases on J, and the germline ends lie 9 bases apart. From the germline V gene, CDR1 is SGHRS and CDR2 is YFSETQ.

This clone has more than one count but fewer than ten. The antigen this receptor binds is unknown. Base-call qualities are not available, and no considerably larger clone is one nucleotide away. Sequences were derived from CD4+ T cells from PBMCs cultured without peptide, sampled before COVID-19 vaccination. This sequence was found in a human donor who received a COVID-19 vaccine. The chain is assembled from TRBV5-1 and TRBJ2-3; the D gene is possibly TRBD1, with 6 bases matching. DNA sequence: TGCGCCAGCAGCCTACAGGGAACAGATACGCAGTATTTT. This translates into CASSLQGTDTQYF.